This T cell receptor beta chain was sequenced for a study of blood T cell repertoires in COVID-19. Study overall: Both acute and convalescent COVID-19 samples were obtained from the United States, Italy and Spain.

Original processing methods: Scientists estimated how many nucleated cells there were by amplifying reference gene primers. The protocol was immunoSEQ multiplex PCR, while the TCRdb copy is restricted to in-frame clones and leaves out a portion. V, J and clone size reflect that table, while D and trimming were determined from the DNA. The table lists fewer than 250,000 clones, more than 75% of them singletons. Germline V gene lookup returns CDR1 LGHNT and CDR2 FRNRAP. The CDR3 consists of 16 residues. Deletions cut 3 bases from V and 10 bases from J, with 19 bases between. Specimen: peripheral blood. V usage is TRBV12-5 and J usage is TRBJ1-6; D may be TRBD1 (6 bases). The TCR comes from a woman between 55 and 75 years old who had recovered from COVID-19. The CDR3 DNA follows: TGTGCTAGTGGTTTAAGAAGGGAGGGGGGTGGATCACCCCTCCACTTT. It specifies CASGLRREGGGSPLHF.